These 5 T cell receptor beta chains share one sample of origin, sequenced in a study of OX40 agonist ivuxolimab in advanced cancers. Only in-frame clones appear in the TCRdb table, and some are missing; sequencing was by immunoSEQ multiplex PCR. The table has roughly 76,000 clones, about 90% seen once. Sequencing used CD4+ or CD8+ T cells sorted from blood, obtained in a trial of the OX40 agonist ivuxolimab. The receptors shown here come from an adult with an advanced solid tumor such as melanoma, head and neck, liver or kidney cancer.

V is TRBV5-1 and J is TRBJ1-4; 10 positions agree with TRBD1. This CDR3 is built from 15 residues. Germline V gene sequence: CDR1 SGHRS, CDR2 YFSETQ. Trimming took 4 bases from V and 8 from J; bases not matched to a gene: 8. DNA of the CDR3: TGCGCCAGCAGCGCGTCCGGGACAGGGGACGAAAAACTGTTTTTT. As protein: CASSASGTGDEKLFF.

The chain joins TRBV30 to TRBJ2-7; D not certain. The germline V gene has CDR1 GTSNPN and CDR2 SVGIG (reference sequence). The ends were cut back, 0 bases at V and 1 base at J, with 7 bases in the middle. This CDR3 has 13 amino acids. In DNA, the CDR3 is TGTGCCTGGAGTGTAGGTCGGTCCTACGAGCAGTACTTC. Its protein product is CAWSVGRSYEQYF. The variable domain in full, completed from reference TRBV30 and TRBJ2-7, reads SQTIHQWPATLVQPVGSPLSLECTVEGTSNPNLYWYRQAAGRGLQLLFYSVGIGQISSEVPQNLSASRPQDRQFILSSKKLLLSDSGFYLCAWSVGRSYEQYFGPGTRLTVT.

The sample holds one count of this clone. V usage is TRBV6-5 and J usage is TRBJ2-2; tentatively, D is TRBD1 (6 bases). Trimming took 2 bases from V and 4 from J, leaving 14 bases between them. The CDR3 is 16 amino acids. Germline V lookup: CDR1 MNHEY, CDR2 SVGAGI. The DNA for the CDR3 is TGTGCCAGCAGTTACCTGGGGGCGAAAATCACCGGGGAGCTGTTTTTT. Amino acid sequence: CASSYLGAKITGELFF.

The chain combines TRBV10-3 with TRBJ2-5; TRBD2 matches at 13 bases. CDR3 length: 16 amino acids. Germline assignment: CDR1 ENHRY and CDR2 SYGVKD. V dropped 0 bases and J dropped 5; count of bases not matched to a gene: 3. The CDR3 DNA follows: TGTGCCATCAGTGAGTCGGGGACTAGCGGGGTCGAGACCCAGTACTTC. The encoded protein is CAISESGTSGVETQYF.

The rearrangement uses TRBV6-5 and TRBJ1-5; a weak D match, TRBD1 (6 bases). The CDR3 has 15 residues. V lost 7 bases and J lost 2, with 15 bases in between. CDR1 and CDR2 from the germline V gene are MNHEY and SVGAGI. CDR3 DNA: TGTGCCAGCATTGGATTTGCAGGGGGCAATCAGCCCCAGCATTTT. This gives the protein CASIGFAGGNQPQHF.